The clone carrying this TCR beta chain was detected a few times. TCRdb recomputed calls from the RACE reads with MiXCR, one row per CDR3 protein. The sample holds 300,000 to 450,000 distinct CDR3 sequences, 4% to 6% seen once. This sample stems from a study of human T cells and chemical hapten exposure. Study overall: Weekly scalp doses of diphenylcyclopropenone were given to patients during the approximately 25-week study.

Time point specified: pre-sensitization, week 0. Treatment described: therapeutic diphenylcyclopropenone sensitization with weekly scalp DPC. This CDR3 is built from 15 residues. Looked up from germline, CDR1 is MNHEY and CDR2 is SVGAGI. The V end lost 4 bases, the J end lost 3 bases, and 12 bases lay between the germline ends. The sequence derives from a woman in her forties or fifties with alopecia areata. Some clones in this sample may be carry-over from other donors' samples. V gene TRBV6-5 combines with J gene TRBJ2-2; no definite D call. The sequencing here drew on whole blood, taken in connection with sensitization to the hapten diphenylcyclopropenone (DPC). This CDR3 is CASSSTSYYTGELFF. The CDR3 DNA sequence: TGTGCCAGCAGTTCAACAAGTTACTACACCGGGGAGCTGTTTTTT.